This T cell receptor beta chain was identified in a study of T cells in Graves' hyperthyroidism and ophthalmopathy. Between the trimmed V and J ends, which lost 1 base and 5 bases, there was a span of 8 bases. The CDR3 sequence is 14 residues long. Germline CDR1 reads SEHNR; CDR2 reads FQNEAQ (reference sequence). Amplified TCR beta CDR3 regions derived from RNA transcripts. During a first-round RT-PCR of the TCR CDR3, the HTBI primer set was used. TCRdb re-called the multiplex PCR reads with MiXCR, one entry per CDR3 protein. This sample has approximately 600,000 distinct CDR3 sequences, with about 15% found just once. Study-level results: A 13 V-J model separated ophthalmopathy from stable hyperthyroidism.

This clonotype was seen only a few times. Its antigen is not known. Uncontrolled infection, other autoimmune disease, pregnancy or lactation barred patients from enrollment. Predating any ophthalmopathy symptoms, the blood sample was taken at first hyperthyroidism diagnosis. The TCR sequence derives from a woman in her twenties or thirties with Graves' hyperthyroidism that later progressed to Graves' ophthalmopathy. The rearrangement uses TRBV7-9 and TRBJ1-4; no clear D. Sequenced material: blood. The CDR3, as DNA: TGTGCCAGCAGCTTAGGAGTCCCGAATGAAAAACTGTTTTTT. It is translated as CASSLGVPNEKLFF.